This TCR beta chain came from a study of blood T cell repertoires in COVID-19. This clone turned up a few times. The repertoire was sequenced with immunoSEQ multiplex PCR; TCRdb's copy has only in-frame clones and lacks some. This table has approximately 150,000 clones, 75% to 90% appearing once. The CDR3 covers 13 residues. Trimming cost V 7 bases and J 1 base, with 7 bases left between them. The germline V gene encodes CDR1 MNHEY and CDR2 SVGAGI. The receptor was isolated from a man between 70 and 80 years old who had recovered from COVID-19. The chain combines TRBV6-5 with TRBJ2-2; unclear D gene. The sequenced material came from peripheral blood. CDR3: CASMIRNTGELFF. The CDR3, as DNA: TGTGCCAGCATGATCAGGAACACCGGGGAGCTGTTTTTT.